This paragraph covers one TCR beta chain sequence. Antigen specificity is unknown. Compared with germline, one end of the junction differs, possibly owing to a read error. This same CDR3 is encoded by further DNA sequences in the sample. The data were taken from a study of cytomegalovirus exposure and HLA in healthy donors. Study conclusions and caveats: Previously analyzed data showed that most TCR beta V segments were productive at a frequency of about 90% or about 30%. In a later analysis, TCR beta V- and J-gene trimming was associated with a missense DCLRE1C variant. It was reported that TCR beta sequences correctly inferred the HLA-A and HLA-B alleles for most subjects. Later work associated over 15,000 TCR beta sequences with HLA alleles at 0.05 false discovery rate.

Primers included in the PCR were 60 Vbeta and 13 Jbeta primers. Produced via immunoSEQ multiplex PCR; TCRdb's table is partial and in-frame only. This sample carries around 100,000 clones, with approximately 3.7% going to the ten biggest clones. Germline loops: CDR1 SGHRS, CDR2 YFSETQ. The CDR3 covers 14 residues. The sequenced material came from PBMCs. This receptor was obtained from a man in his forties or fifties in good health and CMV-seronegative. The gene calls are TRBV5-1 and TRBJ2-1; no reliable D call. The CDR3 here is CASSLGLENNEQFF. The DNA of the CDR3 is TGCGCCAGTAGCTTGGGCTTAGAGAACAATGAGCAGTTCTTC.